This is a list of T cell receptor beta chains from one sample in a study of cytomegalovirus exposure and HLA in healthy donors. Profiled with immunoSEQ multiplex PCR; TCRdb holds only in-frame clones, not every one. Of about 70,000 clones listed, about nine tenths are singletons. Specimen: PBMCs. The receptor set was obtained from a woman younger than 45 in good health and CMV-seronegative. Both conserved end residues are part of each CDR3. D genes are given only for firm matches. Expanded clones get a size class; other rows say once, few or many, or leave the size out.

j_gene,v_gene,abundance,d_gene,CDR3aa,CDR3nt
TRBJ1-2,TRBV5-1,once,TRBD1,CASSLGTGNYGYTF,TGCGCCAGCAGCTTGGGGACAGGGAACTATGGCTACACCTTC
TRBJ2-1,TRBV11-2,-,TRBD2,CASSPGTSGSSYNEQFF,TGTGCCAGCAGCCCCGGGACTAGCGGGAGCTCCTACAATGAGCAGTTCTTC
TRBJ2-7,TRBV7-2,-,-,CASSPSAAESYEQYF,TGTGCCAGCAGCCCATCCGCCGCGGAGTCCTACGAGCAGTACTTC
TRBJ2-2,TRBV9,-,TRBD2,CASTRLAGSNGELFF,TGTGCCAGCACCCGACTAGCGGGATCAAACGGGGAGCTGTTTTTT
TRBJ2-1,TRBV5-1,-,TRBD2,CASSLGGGRAGNEQFF,TGCGCCAGCAGCTTGGGGGGCGGGAGGGCCGGGAATGAGCAGTTCTTC
TRBJ2-5,TRBV4-1,once,-,CASSRLVGSQETQYF,TGCGCCAGCAGCCGGCTTGTCGGGAGCCAAGAGACCCAGTACTTC
TRBJ2-5,TRBV19,-,TRBD2,CASSPIGRGETQYF,TGTGCCAGTAGTCCAATCGGGAGGGGTGAGACCCAGTACTTC
TRBJ2-5,TRBV7-9,once,TRBD2,CASSLGAGGGWETQYF,TGTGCCAGCAGCTTAGGGGCCGGCGGGGGTTGGGAGACCCAGTACTTC
TRBJ2-3,TRBV6-1,-,TRBD2,CASSEGLAGGTDTQYF,TGTGCCAGCAGTGAAGGACTAGCGGGAGGAACAGATACGCAGTATTTT
TRBJ2-3,TRBV15,-,-,CATSRESGKNTDTQYF,TGTGCCACCAGCAGAGAGAGCGGCAAAAACACAGATACGCAGTATTTT
TRBJ2-2,TRBV19,few,TRBD1,CASRGQGVGGELFF,TGTGCCAGTAGGGGACAGGGTGTGGGCGGGGAGCTGTTTTTT